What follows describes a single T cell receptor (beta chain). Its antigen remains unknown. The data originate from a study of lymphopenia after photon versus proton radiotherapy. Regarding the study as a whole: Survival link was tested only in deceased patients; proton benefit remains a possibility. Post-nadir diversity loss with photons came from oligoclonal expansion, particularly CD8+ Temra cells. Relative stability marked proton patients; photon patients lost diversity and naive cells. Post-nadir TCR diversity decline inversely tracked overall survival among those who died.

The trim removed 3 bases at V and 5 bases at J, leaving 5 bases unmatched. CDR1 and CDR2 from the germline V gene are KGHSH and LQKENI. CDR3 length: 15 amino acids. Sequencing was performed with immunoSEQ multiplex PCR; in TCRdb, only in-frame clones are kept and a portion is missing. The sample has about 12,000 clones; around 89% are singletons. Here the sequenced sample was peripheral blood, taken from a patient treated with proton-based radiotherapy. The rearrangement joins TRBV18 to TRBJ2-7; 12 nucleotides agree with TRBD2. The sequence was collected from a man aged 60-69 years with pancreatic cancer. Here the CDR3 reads CASSPSTSGSHEQYF. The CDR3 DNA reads TGTGCCAGCTCACCCTCGACTAGCGGGAGTCACGAGCAGTACTTC. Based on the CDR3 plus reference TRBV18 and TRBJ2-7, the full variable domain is NAGVMQNPRHLVRRRGQEARLRCSPMKGHSHVYWYRQLPEEGLKFMVYLQKENIIDESGMPKERFSAEFPKEGPSILRIQQVVRGDSAAYFCASSPSTSGSHEQYFGPGTRLTVT.